This TCR beta chain comes out of a study of blood T cell repertoires in COVID-19. Study as a whole: Samples taken during acute and convalescent COVID-19 were collected in the United States, Italy and Spain. T cells, B-cell-depleted T cells, or PBMCs provided the cDNA or gDNA that served as material.

How the authors handled the data: Amplification of reference gene primers was used by the study to estimate nucleated cell counts. Assay: immunoSEQ multiplex PCR; the TCRdb copy retains only in-frame clones and omits some. The V and J calls and clone size were taken over from that table, and D and trimming were inferred from the DNA. The table shows roughly 180,000 clones, with roughly four fifths occurring only once. The Seattle site enrolled patients during active infection and followed them longitudinally. This CDR3 spans 15 amino acids. V gave up 3 bases and J gave up 10 bases; unmatched junction bases: 3. The germline V gene has CDR1 MDHEN and CDR2 SYDVKM.

Sequencing was done on a sample of peripheral blood. The V gene is TRBV28, the J gene TRBJ2-1; TRBD2 agrees at 16 bases. This receptor was obtained from a woman in her 40s with COVID-19, enrolled during active disease. CDR3 bases: TGTGCCAGCAGTTTGGGACTAGCGGGAGGGCAAGAGCAGTTCTTC. The encoded protein is CASSLGLAGGQEQFF. The full variable domain, its missing parts supplied by reference TRBV28 and TRBJ2-1, is DVKVTQSSRYLVKRTGEKVFLECVQDMDHENMFWYRQDPGLGLRLIYFSYDVKMKEKGDIPEGYSVSREKKERFSLILESASTNQTSMYLCASSLGLAGGQEQFFGPGTRLTVL.